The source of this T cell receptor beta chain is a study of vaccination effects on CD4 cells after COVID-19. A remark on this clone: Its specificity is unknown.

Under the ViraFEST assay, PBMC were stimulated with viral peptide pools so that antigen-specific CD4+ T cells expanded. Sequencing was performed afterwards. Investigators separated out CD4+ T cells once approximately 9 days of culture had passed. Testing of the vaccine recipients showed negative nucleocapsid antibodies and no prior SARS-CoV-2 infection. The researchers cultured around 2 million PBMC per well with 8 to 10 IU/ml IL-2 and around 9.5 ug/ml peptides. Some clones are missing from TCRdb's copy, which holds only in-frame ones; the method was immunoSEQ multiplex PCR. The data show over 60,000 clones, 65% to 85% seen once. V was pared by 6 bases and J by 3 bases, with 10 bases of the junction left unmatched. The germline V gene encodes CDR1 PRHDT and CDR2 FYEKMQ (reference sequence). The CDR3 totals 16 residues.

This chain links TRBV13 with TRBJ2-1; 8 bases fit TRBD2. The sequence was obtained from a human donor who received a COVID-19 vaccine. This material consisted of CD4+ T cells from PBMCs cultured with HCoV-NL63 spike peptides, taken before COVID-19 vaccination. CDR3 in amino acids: CASRERGAGVYNEQFF. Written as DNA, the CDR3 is TGTGCCAGCAGGGAACGGGGAGCGGGGGTCTACAATGAGCAGTTCTTC.